This T cell receptor (beta chain) was sequenced for a study of blood T cell repertoires in COVID-19. Study at large: The United States, Italy and Spain were the sources of the acute and convalescent COVID-19 samples. PBMCs, B-cell-depleted T cells, or T cells provided the cDNA or gDNA that made up the material.

Authors' processing steps: Researchers report that nucleated cell counts were estimated from reference gene primer amplification. Only in-frame clones appear in the TCRdb table, and some are missing; sequencing was by immunoSEQ multiplex PCR. That table furnishes V, J and clone size, whereas the DNA furnished D and trimming. The data contain about 200,000 clones, under 90% of them singletons. The CDR3 contains 15 residues. Germline V gene data show CDR1 as MDHEN and CDR2 as SYDVKM. The J segment lost 5 bases and the V segment lost 6 bases, leaving 6 bases of the junction unmatched. This receptor was taken from a human donor in a cohort sampled during active COVID-19. V usage is TRBV28 and J usage is TRBJ2-2, with 10 bases identical to TRBD2. Specimen: peripheral blood. CDR3 DNA sequence: TGTGCCAGCAGGGATAGCGGGAGGAGTACCGGGGAGCTGTTTTTT. This codes for CASRDSGRSTGELFF.